This passage covers 18 T cell receptor beta chains from one sample sequenced in a study of cytomegalovirus exposure and HLA in healthy donors. It was with 60 Vbeta and 13 Jbeta primers that the PCR ran. Assay: immunoSEQ multiplex PCR; the TCRdb copy retains only in-frame clones and omits some. Of over 150,000 clones listed, 80% to 85% are singletons. Source material: PBMCs. The receptors shown here come from a boy between 2 and 10 years old in good health and CMV-seronegative.

The V call is TRBV4-2, the J call TRBJ2-1; D might be TRBD2 (5 bases). In germline, CDR1 is LGHNA, CDR2 YNFKEQ. CDR3 length equals 15 residues. The V gene lost 3 bases and the J gene lost 3 bases, with 12 bases spanning the gap. CDR3 DNA: TGTGCCAGCAGCCAGCCGTCCCGGGACTACAATGAGCAGTTCTTC. Its translation is CASSQPSRDYNEQFF.

The genes are TRBV19 and TRBJ1-5; the D gene is possibly TRBD1 (5 bases). This CDR3 spans 19 amino acids. Germline V gives CDR1 LNHDA, CDR2 SQIVND (reference sequence). The V end was cut by 7 bases, the J end by 3 bases, with 28 bases between. CDR3 protein: CASNFLRDRRPSLNQPQHF. In nucleotides, the CDR3 is TGTGCCAGTAATTTTCTGCGGGACCGTCGCCCGTCGCTCAATCAGCCCCAGCATTTT.

The chain joins TRBV10-3 to TRBJ2-7, with D possibly TRBD1 on 7 matching bases. The CDR3 contains 14 residues. CDR1 ENHRY and CDR2 SYGVKD come from the germline V gene. Trimming removed 3 bases at V and 3 bases at J, with 12 bases between. The CDR3 bases are TGTGCCATCAGTGACGGCCAGGGGGGCTACGAGCAGTACTTC. Translating it yields CAISDGQGGYEQYF.

This clone was detected only a few times. The chain is built from TRBV7-9 and TRBJ2-3; tentatively, D is TRBD2 (6 bases). This CDR3 is 14 amino acids long. V was pared by 4 bases and J by 6 bases, with 14 bases between. The germline V gene has CDR1 SEHNR and CDR2 FQNEAQ (reference sequence). The CDR3 protein is CASSSSGTADTQYF. As DNA, the CDR3 is TGTGCCAGCAGCTCCTCCGGGACTGCCGATACGCAGTATTTT. The full variable domain, rest sourced from reference TRBV7-9 and TRBJ2-3, is DTGVSQNPRHKITKRGQNVTFRCDPISEHNRLYWYRQTLGQGPEFLTYFQNEAQLEKSRLLSDRFSAERPKGSFSTLEIQRTEQGDSAMYLCASSSSGTADTQYFGPGTRLTVL.

DNA of the CDR3: TGTGCCAGCGGATTTGGTCTAGCGGGAGACCAAGAGACCCAGTACTTC. It specifies CASGFGLAGDQETQYF. The rearrangement joins TRBV7-9 to TRBJ2-5; TRBD2 agrees at 10 bases. The CDR3 covers 16 residues. Germline V gene lookup returns CDR1 SEHNR and CDR2 FQNEAQ (reference sequence). V was clipped by 8 bases and J by 0 bases; unmatched bases: 9.

The rearrangement joins TRBV5-4 to TRBJ2-1, with 7 nucleotides matching TRBD2. CDR1 is SGHNT and CDR2 is YYREEE in the germline V gene (reference sequence). V shed 4 bases, J shed 3 bases, and the junction held 10 bases outside the gene matches. This CDR3 has 16 residues. The CDR3: CASSPDGASGYNEQFF. As DNA, the CDR3 is TGTGCCAGCAGCCCTGACGGGGCTAGCGGCTACAATGAGCAGTTCTTC.

The chain has TRBV5-1 and TRBJ2-3; D is unresolved. CDR1 and CDR2 (germline): SGHRS, YFSETQ. V was trimmed by 4 bases and J by 1 base, leaving 4 bases between them. This CDR3 comprises 12 residues. As DNA, the CDR3 is TGCGCCAGCAGCGGCCGCACAGATACGCAGTATTTT. The encoded protein is CASSGRTDTQYF.

The chain carries TRBV7-9 and TRBJ2-1, with a weak D call TRBD2 (5 bases). Germline CDR1 is SEHNR and CDR2 is FQNEAQ (reference sequence). V gave up 0 bases and J gave up 15 bases, with 15 bases separating them. The CDR3 totals 13 residues. In DNA, the CDR3 is TGTGCCAGCAGCTTAGCTGGCGGGCCAAGGTGGTTCTTC. Translating it yields CASSLAGGPRWFF.

The V call is TRBV5-3, the J call TRBJ2-5, with D perhaps TRBD1 (6 bases). The J call could be wrong; TRBJ2-7 is a better fit for the DNA end. TRBV5-3 counts as an open reading frame of uncertain function. The CDR3 is 13 residues long. CDR3 sequence reads: CARSWTVIYEQYF. CDR3 DNA: TGTGCCAGAAGTTGGACAGTTATTTACGAGCAGTACTTC.

This rearrangement joins TRBV29-1 to TRBJ2-2; TRBD1 might be the D (5 bases). The CDR3 is 12 residues long. Germline CDR1 reads SQVTM; CDR2 reads ANQGSEA. V was shortened by 5 bases and J by 4 bases, with 8 bases between the two germline ends. This CDR3 is CSVYRFTGELFF. CDR3 in DNA: TGCAGCGTTTACAGGTTCACCGGGGAGCTGTTTTTT.

The chain has TRBV6-5 and TRBJ2-3, with TRBD2 matching 7 bases. V trimming: 0 bases; J trimming: 11 bases; junction bases outside the gene matches: 11. Germline CDR1 and CDR2: MNHEY and SVGAGI. CDR3 length: 15 amino acids. This CDR3 reads CASSYSRGRAWRQYF. The CDR3 DNA follows: TGTGCCAGCAGTTACTCTCGGGGGAGGGCTTGGCGGCAGTATTTT.

For the CDR3, the DNA is TGTGCCAGCGGGTTCCTCGGGGGATTCGCGGTAACCGGGGAGCTGTTTTTT. Protein product: CASGFLGGFAVTGELFF. The gene calls are TRBV5-4 and TRBJ2-2, with a weak D call TRBD2 (6 bases). V dropped 7 bases and J dropped 5 bases, with 24 bases sitting between them. The CDR3 runs 17 residues. The germline V gene encodes CDR1 SGHNT and CDR2 YYREEE (reference sequence).

The chain couples TRBV6-5 to TRBJ2-3; 7 bases map to TRBD2. CDR1 MNHEY and CDR2 SVGAGI come from the germline V gene. The J segment lost 1 base and the V segment lost 5 bases, leaving 6 bases of the junction unmatched. This CDR3 has 15 residues. The CDR3 nucleotides are TGTGCCAGCAGTCCACGGGAGGCACGCACAGATACGCAGTATTTT. Its translation is CASSPREARTDTQYF.

The chain has TRBV7-2 and TRBJ1-5; a possible D gene is TRBD1 (6 bases). CDR3 size: 14 residues. V lost 4 bases to trimming and J lost 6 bases, with 13 bases between them. The V gene's germline CDR1 is SGHTA and CDR2 FQGNSA. The CDR3 bases are TGTGCCAGCAGCTCCTACAGGGATGGTCAGCCCCAGCATTTT. This codes for CASSSYRDGQPQHF.

This clone was observed a handful of times. This chain links TRBV5-1 with TRBJ1-1; D uncertain. V shed 2 bases and J shed 6 bases, with 17 bases lying between them. Germline CDR1 reads SGHRS; CDR2 reads YFSETQ. The CDR3 is made up of 15 amino acids. The CDR3 DNA sequence: TGCGCCAGCAGCTTAAAAACTACTCACGGGGCTGAAGCTTTCTTT. It codes for CASSLKTTHGAEAFF.

DNA for the CDR3: TGTGCCAGTGGTACGCAGGGAGGGGATCAGCCCCAGCATTTT. Translation gives CASGTQGGDQPQHF. This rearrangement joins TRBV19 to TRBJ1-5; perhaps TRBD1 as D (5 bases). The germline V gene has CDR1 LNHDA and CDR2 SQIVND (reference sequence). The CDR3 totals 14 residues. The V gene lost 8 bases and the J gene lost 5 bases, with 16 bases spanning the gap.

The chain links TRBV5-1 to TRBJ2-1; TRBD2 aligns across 9 bases. The CDR3 length is 21 residues. Trimming removed 4 bases from V and 4 bases from J; junction bases left unmatched: 24. CDR1 is SGHRS, CDR2 YFSETQ, per germline. CDR3 DNA sequence: TGCGCCAGCAGCCGGCCGTCGGTCGGTCTAGCGGGATGGACCCTTTACAATGAGCAGTTCTTC. It specifies CASSRPSVGLAGWTLYNEQFF. Full variable domain (missing parts from reference TRBV5-1 and TRBJ2-1): KAGVTQTPRYLIKTRGQQVTLSCSPISGHRSVSWYQQTPGQGLQFLFEYFSETQRNKGNFPGRFSGRQFSNSRSEMNVSTLELGDSALYLCASSRPSVGLAGWTLYNEQFFGPGTRLTVL.

The gene calls are TRBV27 and TRBJ2-1; 7 bases match TRBD1. The length of the CDR3 is 14 residues. Germline V lookup: CDR1 MNHEY, CDR2 SMNVEV (reference sequence). V lost 4 bases to trimming and J lost 5 bases; unmatched junction nucleotides: 5. The DNA of the CDR3 is TGTGCCAGCAGTTATACAGGGGACCACAATGAGCAGTTCTTC. Its protein product is CASSYTGDHNEQFF.